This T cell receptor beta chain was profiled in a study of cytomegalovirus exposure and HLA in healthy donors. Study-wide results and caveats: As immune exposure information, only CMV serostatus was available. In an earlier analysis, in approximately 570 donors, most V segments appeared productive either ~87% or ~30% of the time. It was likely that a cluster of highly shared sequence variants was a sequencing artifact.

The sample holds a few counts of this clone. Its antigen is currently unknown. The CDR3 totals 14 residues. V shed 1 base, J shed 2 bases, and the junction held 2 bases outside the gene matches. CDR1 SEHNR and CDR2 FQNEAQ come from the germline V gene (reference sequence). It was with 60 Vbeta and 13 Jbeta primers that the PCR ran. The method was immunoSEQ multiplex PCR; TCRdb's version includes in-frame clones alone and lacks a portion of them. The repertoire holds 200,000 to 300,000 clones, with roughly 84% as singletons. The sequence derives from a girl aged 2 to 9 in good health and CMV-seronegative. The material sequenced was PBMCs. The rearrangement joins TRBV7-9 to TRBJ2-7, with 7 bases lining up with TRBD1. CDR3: CASSLGDSAYEQYF. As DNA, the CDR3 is TGTGCCAGCAGCTTAGGGGACAGCGCCTACGAGCAGTACTTC.